This TCR beta chain was recovered during a study of response to subunit inactivated influenza vaccine. Study-wide findings and caveats: T cells newly recruited by each seasonal influenza vaccination are few, the authors suggested.

Trimming removed 6 bases at V and 0 bases at J, with 17 bases between. The CDR3 is made up of 17 amino acids. CDR1 and CDR2 (germline): MDHEN, SYDVKM. Each CDR3 protein is one row after TCRdb ran MiXCR on the RT-PCR reads. The top ten hold around 6.5% of the sample, which has approximately 700,000 distinct CDR3 sequences, about 15% seen once. As regards this clonotype: What it binds is unknown.

This receptor was obtained from a man aged 45-65 years who received an inactivated influenza vaccine. Here the sequenced sample was PBMCs from blood, taken 14 to 15 days before vaccination. The chain recombines TRBV28 with TRBJ2-2; D is possibly TRBD1 (6 bases). The CDR3 region is CASSQPSGTTNTGELFF. Written as DNA, the CDR3 is TGTGCCAGCAGCCAACCCTCCGGGACAACGAACACCGGGGAGCTGTTTTTT.